The 9 T cell receptor beta chains reported below all come from one sample, sequenced in a study of T-cell memory formation after mild COVID-19. TCRdb fed the 5' RACE reads into MiXCR, producing one record per CDR3 protein. The sample records 470,000 or so distinct CDR3 sequences, roughly 17% being singletons. The source material was PBMCs or a T cell subset sorted from them (not recorded which). The receptor source for this set is a man between 18 and 35 years old who had mild COVID-19 (a few samples of this study predate the infection). Cell type and time point are not known.

This clonotype was seen only a few times. The chain carries TRBV23-1 and TRBJ2-5; 11 bases fit TRBD1. TRBV23-1 is filed as an ORF, its function uncertain. Germline trimming cut 4 bases from V and 2 bases from J; bases unmatched to any gene: 6. The CDR3 is 16 amino acids. The CDR3 loop reads CASSRGQGARQETQYF. The CDR3 DNA reads TGCGCCAGCAGTCGTGGACAGGGGGCCCGGCAAGAGACCCAGTACTTC.

In its sample, this clonotype was seen a few times. The chain is built from TRBV7-6 and TRBJ2-3, with 7 bases fitting TRBD2. This CDR3 comprises 15 residues. Trimming at V came to 4 bases and at J to 2 bases, leaving 6 bases not matched to a gene. Germline CDR1 is SGHVS and CDR2 is FNYEAQ. The CDR3 spells CASSSPGGLTDTQYF. As DNA, the CDR3 is TGTGCCAGCAGCTCCCCGGGAGGACTCACAGATACGCAGTATTTT.

V gene TRBV7-4 combines with J gene TRBJ2-1; D not resolved. The CDR3 consists of 14 residues. Per the germline V gene, CDR1 is SGHVT and CDR2 is SQSDAQ. V was trimmed by 4 bases and J by 7 bases, leaving 14 bases between them. The CDR3, as DNA: TGTGCCAGCAGCTCCAACGTGGACGGGAATGAGCAGTTCTTC. Protein product: CASSSNVDGNEQFF.

This clonotype was observed a few times. The genes are TRBV4-1 and TRBJ1-6; D gene ambiguous. V was clipped by 4 bases and J by 7 bases, with 17 bases between them. CDR3 size: 16 residues. Germline CDR1 and CDR2: MGHRA and YSYEKL. The CDR3 reads CASSPGAGLNNSPLHF. CDR3 coding DNA: TGCGCCAGCAGCCCAGGCGCCGGTTTGAACAATTCACCCCTCCACTTT.

This clonotype has more than one count but fewer than ten. The chain couples TRBV5-1 to TRBJ2-5; D possibly corresponds to TRBD2 (5 bases). CDR1 and CDR2 from the germline V gene are SGHRS and YFSETQ. The ends were cut back, 2 bases at V and 5 bases at J, with 13 bases in the middle. The CDR3 length is 14 residues. DNA of the CDR3: TGCGCCAGCAGCTTTCTCACGGGAATGGAGACCCAGTACTTC. Encoded protein: CASSFLTGMETQYF.

This clonotype was counted between two and nine times. The rearrangement links TRBV18 to TRBJ1-5; a weak D match, TRBD1 (5 bases). The V end was cut by 3 bases, the J end by 8 bases, with 11 bases between. Germline V CDR1 and CDR2: KGHSH, LQKENI. The CDR3 sequence is 13 residues long. Here the CDR3 reads CASSPGVKEPQHF. The CDR3 DNA sequence: TGTGCCAGCTCACCGGGGGTCAAGGAGCCCCAGCATTTT.

The chain recombines TRBV18 with TRBJ1-6; 8 bases align to TRBD1. Germline V gene data show CDR1 as KGHSH and CDR2 as LQKENI. CDR3 length: 15 residues. J lost 9 bases, V lost 3 bases, and 7 bases had no gene match. The CDR3 nucleotides are TGTGCCAGCTCACCTTTGACAGGGGAAGGTTCACCCCTCCACTTT. It yields the protein CASSPLTGEGSPLHF. Combining the CDR3 with reference TRBV18 and TRBJ1-6 gives the whole variable domain NAGVMQNPRHLVRRRGQEARLRCSPMKGHSHVYWYRQLPEEGLKFMVYLQKENIIDESGMPKERFSAEFPKEGPSILRIQQVVRGDSAAYFCASSPLTGEGSPLHFGNGTRLTVT.

This clonotype has just a few counts. The gene calls are TRBV30 and TRBJ2-1; weak D call: TRBD1 (7 bases). V lost 2 bases, J lost 3 bases, and 17 bases lay in between. The CDR3 spans 16 residues. The germline V gene encodes CDR1 GTSNPN and CDR2 SVGIG (reference sequence). CDR3: CAWSPDPGGLYNEQFF. CDR3 coding DNA: TGTGCCTGGAGTCCCGACCCAGGGGGACTCTACAATGAGCAGTTCTTC. Combining the CDR3 with reference TRBV30 and TRBJ2-1 gives the whole variable domain SQTIHQWPATLVQPVGSPLSLECTVEGTSNPNLYWYRQAAGRGLQLLFYSVGIGQISSEVPQNLSASRPQDRQFILSSKKLLLSDSGFYLCAWSPDPGGLYNEQFFGPGTRLTVL.

V usage is TRBV6-5 and J usage is TRBJ1-2; D is undetermined. V lost 0 bases and J lost 8, with 16 bases in between. This CDR3 has 15 residues. Germline CDR1 reads MNHEY; CDR2 reads SVGAGI. Here the CDR3 reads CASSYSVPMGGGYTF. The CDR3 DNA sequence: TGTGCCAGCAGTTACTCTGTTCCGATGGGAGGCGGCTACACCTTC.